The rows below give T cell receptor beta chains drawn from one sample of a study of shared clonotypes between healthy human individuals. The protocol was immunoSEQ multiplex PCR, while the TCRdb copy is restricted to in-frame clones and leaves out a portion. The sample shows 2 million to 2.5 million clones, around 90% of them seen only once. The sequencing sample was made of naive CD4+ T cells from PBMCs. The receptors were sampled from a man younger than 35 in good health. Some clones in this sample may be carry-over from other donors' samples. The CDR3 runs from the conserved cysteine through the conserved F or W. A D gene is named only where the DNA matches it firmly. Size values are once, few and many counts, or a class for expanded clones, and some rows have none.

cdr3_length d_call j_call v_call clone_size cdr3_aa cdr3_nt
14 NA TRBJ2-3 TRBV7-3 NA CASSSGTPGDTQYF TGTGCCAGCAGCTCCGGGACCCCAGGGGATACGCAGTATTTT
13 NA TRBJ2-5 TRBV5-1 NA CASSLYIQETQYF TGCGCCAGCAGCTTGTACATCCAAGAGACCCAGTACTTC
15 TRBD1 TRBJ1-2 TRBV14 NA CASSQGGQGNYGYTF TGTGCCAGCAGCCAAGGCGGACAGGGTAACTATGGCTACACCTTC
19 TRBD2 TRBJ2-3 TRBV4-1 NA CASSRTAGISGKITDTQYF TGCGCCAGCAGCCGCACGGCTGGTATTAGCGGGAAGATCACAGATACGCAGTATTTT
16 NA TRBJ1-6 TRBV27 NA CASSPLGQAYNSPLHF TGTGCCAGCAGTCCGCTCGGGCAAGCCTATAATTCACCCCTCCACTTT
11 NA TRBJ2-5 TRBV30 NA CACTTGVTQYF TGTGCCTGCACCACGGGGGTGACCCAGTACTTC
14 NA TRBJ1-1 TRBV2 NA CASSEYSEVTRAFF TGTGCCAGCAGTGAATATTCCGAGGTGACACGAGCTTTCTTT
14 NA TRBJ2-2 TRBV5-1 NA CASSLGSGTGELFF TGCGCCAGCAGCTTGGGCTCAGGGACCGGGGAGCTGTTTTTT
14 NA TRBJ1-4 TRBV10-3 NA CAISDGKEREKLFF TGTGCCATCAGTGACGGGAAGGAACGTGAAAAACTGTTTTTT
15 NA TRBJ2-1 TRBV11-2 NA CASSGQQILYNEQFF TGTGCCAGCAGCGGACAGCAGATTCTTTACAATGAGCAGTTCTTC
14 NA TRBJ2-2 TRBV5-1 once CASSFASNTGELFF TGCGCCAGCAGCTTCGCCTCGAACACCGGGGAGCTGTTTTTT
13 NA TRBJ2-3 TRBV2 NA CASSDSLIDTQYF TGTGCCAGCAGCGACTCCCTTATAGATACGCAGTATTTT
15 NA TRBJ2-2 TRBV18 NA CASSPTGPNTGELFF TGTGCCAGCTCACCGACAGGCCCGAACACCGGGGAGCTGTTTTTT
14 NA TRBJ2-1 TRBV28 NA CASSPLGEWGEQFF TGTGCCAGCAGTCCACTCGGGGAGTGGGGTGAGCAGTTCTTC
11 NA TRBJ1-5 TRBV28 NA CATSFQDLQHF TGTGCCACCAGTTTTCAGGATCTCCAGCATTTT
14 NA TRBJ1-4 TRBV11-2 NA CASSFIRGNEKLFF TGTGCCAGCAGCTTTATCAGGGGTAATGAAAAACTGTTTTTT
16 TRBD2 TRBJ2-2 TRBV7-3 NA CASSVRLAGGGGELFF TGTGCCAGCAGCGTCCGACTAGCGGGAGGGGGCGGGGAGCTGTTTTTT
19 TRBD1 TRBJ2-6 TRBV12-5 NA CASGLVLGTGGSGANVLTF TGTGCTAGTGGTTTGGTACTAGGGACAGGGGGATCCGGGGCCAACGTCCTGACTTTC
16 TRBD2 TRBJ2-2 TRBV7-2 NA CASSLRAGTNTGELFF TGTGCCAGCAGCTTACGAGCGGGAACGAACACCGGGGAGCTGTTTTTT
15 TRBD2 TRBJ2-2 TRBV27 NA CASTPGLAGTGELFF TGTGCCAGCACCCCGGGACTAGCGGGAACCGGGGAGCTGTTTTTT
14 NA TRBJ1-2 TRBV7-3 NA CASSLTEGRAGYTF TGTGCCAGCAGCTTAACGGAGGGGAGGGCTGGCTACACCTTC
14 NA TRBJ2-1 TRBV5-1 NA CASSLGHRDNEQFF TGCGCCAGCAGCTTGGGACACAGAGATAATGAGCAGTTCTTC
15 TRBD1 TRBJ1-5 TRBV4-1 once CASSPDGQGDQPQHF TGCGCCAGCAGCCCAGACGGACAGGGCGATCAGCCCCAGCATTTT
16 NA TRBJ2-7 TRBV4-1 NA CASSPSPSEKLGEQYF TGCGCCAGCAGCCCCTCCCCTAGCGAAAAGCTAGGGGAGCAGTACTTC
15 TRBD1 TRBJ2-3 TRBV18 NA CASSPVTGATDTQYF TGTGCCAGCTCACCCGTGACAGGGGCCACAGATACGCAGTATTTT
16 TRBD1 TRBJ2-7 TRBV4-1 NA CASSVSPGQVTYEQYF TGCGCCAGCAGCGTATCCCCGGGACAGGTCACCTACGAGCAGTACTTC
15 NA TRBJ1-3 TRBV5-1 NA CASSLARDTGNTIYF TGCGCCAGCAGCTTGGCCCGGGACACTGGAAACACCATATATTTT
15 TRBD1 TRBJ1-5 TRBV28 NA CASRSGTGGGQPQHF TGTGCCAGCAGATCCGGGACAGGGGGTGGTCAGCCCCAGCATTTT
15 TRBD2 TRBJ2-2 TRBV6-5 once CASRTLAGVPGELFF TGTGCCAGCAGGACACTAGCGGGAGTCCCCGGGGAGCTGTTTTTT